The clone carrying this T cell receptor (beta chain) has only a few counts. Its antigen is undetermined. This sample is drawn from a study of T-cell memory formation after mild COVID-19. The length of the CDR3 is 13 residues. V lost 4 bases and J lost 3, with 10 bases in between. The germline V gene has CDR1 SGHDT and CDR2 YYEEEE. Findings of the study overall: Clones contracting day 15 to 85 were balanced CD4/CD8; later expanders leaned CD4+.

TCRdb re-analysed the 5' RACE reads in MiXCR, keeping a single row per CDR3 protein. The top ten clones hold under 30% of a sample with around 34,000 distinct CDR3 sequences, 7.7% of them seen once. J is TRBJ2-5 and V is TRBV5-6; possibly TRBD2 for D (5 bases). This clonotype originated in a young man who had mild COVID-19 (a few samples of this study predate the infection). Cell type and time point are not known. Sequencing was carried out using PBMCs or a T cell subset sorted from them (not recorded which). CDR3 DNA sequence: TGTGCCAGCAGCCGGGGAACGGAAGAGACCCAGTACTTC. Its protein product is CASSRGTEETQYF.